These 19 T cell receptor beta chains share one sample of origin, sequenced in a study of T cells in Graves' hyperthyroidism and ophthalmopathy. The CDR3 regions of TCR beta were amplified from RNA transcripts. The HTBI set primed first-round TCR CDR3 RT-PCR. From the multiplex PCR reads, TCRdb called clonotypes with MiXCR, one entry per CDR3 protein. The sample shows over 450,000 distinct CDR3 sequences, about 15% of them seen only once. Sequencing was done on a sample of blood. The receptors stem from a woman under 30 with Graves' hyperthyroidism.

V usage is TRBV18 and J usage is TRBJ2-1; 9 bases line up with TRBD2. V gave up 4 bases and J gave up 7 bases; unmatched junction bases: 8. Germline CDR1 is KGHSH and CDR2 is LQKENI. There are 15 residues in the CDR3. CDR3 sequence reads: CASSLAVAGVNEQFF. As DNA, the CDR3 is TGTGCCAGCTCACTAGCAGTAGCGGGAGTTAATGAGCAGTTCTTC.

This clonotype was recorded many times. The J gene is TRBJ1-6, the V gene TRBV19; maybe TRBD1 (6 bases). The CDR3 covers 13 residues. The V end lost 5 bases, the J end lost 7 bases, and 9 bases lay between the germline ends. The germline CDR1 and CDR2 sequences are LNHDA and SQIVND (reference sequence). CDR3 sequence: CASSGDKNSPLHF. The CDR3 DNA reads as TGTGCCAGTAGTGGGGACAAGAATTCACCCCTCCACTTT.

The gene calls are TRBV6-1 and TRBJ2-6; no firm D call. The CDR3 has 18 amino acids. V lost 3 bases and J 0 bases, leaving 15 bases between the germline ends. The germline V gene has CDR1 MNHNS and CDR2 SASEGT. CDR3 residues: CASSEFGGSNSGANVLTF. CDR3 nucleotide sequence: TGTGCCAGCAGTGAGTTCGGCGGTTCCAACTCTGGGGCCAACGTCCTGACTTTC.

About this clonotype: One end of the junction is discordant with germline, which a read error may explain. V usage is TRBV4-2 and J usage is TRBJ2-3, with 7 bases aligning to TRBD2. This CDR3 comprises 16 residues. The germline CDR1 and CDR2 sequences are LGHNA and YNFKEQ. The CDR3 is CASSPLKLAVTNTQYF. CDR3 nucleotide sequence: TGTGCCAGCAGCCCTTTGAAGCTAGCGGTCACAAATACGCAGTATTTT.

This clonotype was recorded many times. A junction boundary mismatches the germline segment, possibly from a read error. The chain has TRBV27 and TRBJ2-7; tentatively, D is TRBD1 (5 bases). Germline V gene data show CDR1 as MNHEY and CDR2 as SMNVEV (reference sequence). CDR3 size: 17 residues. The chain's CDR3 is CASSFRLGLWSSYEQYF. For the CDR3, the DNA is TGTGCTAGCAGTTTTCGCCTGGGGCTGTGGAGCTCCTACGAGCAGTACTTC.

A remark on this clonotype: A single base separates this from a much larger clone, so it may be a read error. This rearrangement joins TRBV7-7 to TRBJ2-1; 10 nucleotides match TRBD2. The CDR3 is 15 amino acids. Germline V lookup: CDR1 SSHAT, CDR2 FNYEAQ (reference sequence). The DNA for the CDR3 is TGTGCCAGCAGCTCGGGACTAGCGAGTAACAATGAGGAGTTCTTC. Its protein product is CASSSGLASNNEEFF.

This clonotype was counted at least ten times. Written as DNA, the CDR3 is TGTGCCAGCAGCCTGACAGGGGTTGGGCAGCCCCAGCATTTT. Its protein is CASSLTGVGQPQHF. The chain carries TRBV14 and TRBJ1-5; 8 positions match TRBD1. The germline CDR1 and CDR2 sequences are SGHDN and FVKESK. Unmatched junction bases numbered 6, after V lost 4 bases and J lost 7 bases. The CDR3 covers 14 residues.

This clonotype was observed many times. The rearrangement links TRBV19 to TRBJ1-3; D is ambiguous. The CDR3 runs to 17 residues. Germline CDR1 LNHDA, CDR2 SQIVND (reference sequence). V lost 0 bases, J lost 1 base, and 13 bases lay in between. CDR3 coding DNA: TGTGCCAGTAGTATAGATGGGTTGACCCTTTCTGGAAACACCATATATTTT. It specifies CASSIDGLTLSGNTIYF.

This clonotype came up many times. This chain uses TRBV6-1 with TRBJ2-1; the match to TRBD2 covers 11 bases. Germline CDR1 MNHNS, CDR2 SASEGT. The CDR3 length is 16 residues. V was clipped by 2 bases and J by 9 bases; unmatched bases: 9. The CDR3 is CASSEMPLAGVVEQFF. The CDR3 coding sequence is TGTGCCAGCAGTGAAATGCCACTAGCGGGAGTGGTTGAGCAGTTCTTC.

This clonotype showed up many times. The CDR3 nucleotides read TGTGCCAGCAGCCAAGGGGTGGGGGTCGAGACCCAGTACTTC. This sequence encodes CASSQGVGVETQYF. The rearrangement links TRBV3-1 to TRBJ2-5; D is possibly TRBD1 or TRBD2 (5 bases each). From germline, CDR1 is LGHDT and CDR2 YNNKEL (reference sequence). This CDR3 is 14 amino acids long. V was trimmed by 1 base and J by 5 bases, leaving 11 bases between them.

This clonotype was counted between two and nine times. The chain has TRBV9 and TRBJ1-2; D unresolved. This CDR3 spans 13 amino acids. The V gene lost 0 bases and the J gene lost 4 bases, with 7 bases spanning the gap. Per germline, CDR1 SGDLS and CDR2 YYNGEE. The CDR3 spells CASSVAPSYGYTF. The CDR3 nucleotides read TGTGCCAGCAGCGTAGCTCCATCCTATGGCTACACCTTC.

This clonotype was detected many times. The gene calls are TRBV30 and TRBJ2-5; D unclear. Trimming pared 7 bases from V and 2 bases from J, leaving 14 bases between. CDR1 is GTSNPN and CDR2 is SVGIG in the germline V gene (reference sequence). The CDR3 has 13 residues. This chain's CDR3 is CASMAVAQETQYF. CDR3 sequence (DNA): TGTGCCTCCATGGCCGTGGCGCAAGAGACCCAGTACTTC. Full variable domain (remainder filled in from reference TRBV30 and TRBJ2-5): SQTIHQWPATLVQPVGSPLSLECTVEGTSNPNLYWYRQAAGRGLQLLFYSVGIGQISSEVPQNLSASRPQDRQFILSSKKLLLSDSGFYLCASMAVAQETQYFGPGTRLLVL.

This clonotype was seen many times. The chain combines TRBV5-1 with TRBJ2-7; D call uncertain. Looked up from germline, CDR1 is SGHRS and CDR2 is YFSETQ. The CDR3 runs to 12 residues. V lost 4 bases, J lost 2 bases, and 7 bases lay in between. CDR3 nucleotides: TGCGCCAGCAGCGCTGAGACCTACGAGCAGTACTTC. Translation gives CASSAETYEQYF.

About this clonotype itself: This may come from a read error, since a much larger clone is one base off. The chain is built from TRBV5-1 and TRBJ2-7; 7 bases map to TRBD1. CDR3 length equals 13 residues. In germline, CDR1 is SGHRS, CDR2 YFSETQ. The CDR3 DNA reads TGCGCCAGCACCATTGACAGGGAATACGGGCAGTACTTC. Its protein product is CASTIDREYGQYF. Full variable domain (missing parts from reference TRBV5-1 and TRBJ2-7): KAGVTQTPRYLIKTRGQQVTLSCSPISGHRSVSWYQQTPGQGLQFLFEYFSETQRNKGNFPGRFSGRQFSNSRSEMNVSTLELGDSALYLCASTIDREYGQYFGPGTRLTVT.

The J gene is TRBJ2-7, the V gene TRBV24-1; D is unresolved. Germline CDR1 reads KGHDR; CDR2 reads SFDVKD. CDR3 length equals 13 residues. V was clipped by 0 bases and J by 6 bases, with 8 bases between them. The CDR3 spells CATSDLIRSEQYF. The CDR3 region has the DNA TGTGCCACCAGTGATTTGATTCGAAGCGAGCAGTACTTC.

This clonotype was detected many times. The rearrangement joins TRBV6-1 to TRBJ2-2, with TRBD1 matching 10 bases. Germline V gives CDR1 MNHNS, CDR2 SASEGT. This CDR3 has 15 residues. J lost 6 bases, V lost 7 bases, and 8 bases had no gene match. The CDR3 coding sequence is TGTGCCAGCACCCGGGACAGGGGACGCGCCGGGGAGCTGTTTTTT. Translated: CASTRDRGRAGELFF.

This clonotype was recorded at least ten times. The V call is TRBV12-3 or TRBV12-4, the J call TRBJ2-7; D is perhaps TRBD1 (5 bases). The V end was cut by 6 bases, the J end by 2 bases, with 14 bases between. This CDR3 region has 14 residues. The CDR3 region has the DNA TGTGCCAGCAGCCGAATAGGGGATCCCTACGAGCAGTACTTC. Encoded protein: CASSRIGDPYEQYF.

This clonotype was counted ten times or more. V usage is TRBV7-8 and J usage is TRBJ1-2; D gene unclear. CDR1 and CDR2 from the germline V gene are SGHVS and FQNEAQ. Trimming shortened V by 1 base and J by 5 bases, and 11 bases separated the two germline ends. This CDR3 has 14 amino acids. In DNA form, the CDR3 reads TGTGCCAGCAGCTTAGGTCCAGAATTTTATGGCTACACCTTC. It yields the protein CASSLGPEFYGYTF.

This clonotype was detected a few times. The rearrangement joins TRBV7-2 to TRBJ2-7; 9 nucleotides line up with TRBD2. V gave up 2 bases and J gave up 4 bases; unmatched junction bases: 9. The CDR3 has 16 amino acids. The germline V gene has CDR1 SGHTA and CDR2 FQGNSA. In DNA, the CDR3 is TGTGCCAGCAGCTTACTAGTGTTAGCGGGAGCTTACGAGCAGTACTTC. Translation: CASSLLVLAGAYEQYF.